The rows below give T cell receptor beta chains drawn from one sample of a study of Ad26.COV2.S vaccination and SARS-CoV-2 variants. Sequenced by immunoSEQ multiplex PCR; TCRdb stores in-frame clones only, minus some. The profile shows about 350,000 clones, more than 85% of them singletons. This material consisted of peripheral blood, taken in a trial of Ad26.COV2.S vaccine versus placebo. The source is a person between 18 and 59 years old who received the Ad26.COV2.S COVID-19 vaccine or a placebo. The conserved cysteine and the conserved F or W are not part of the CDR3 here.

v_call	j_call	cdr3_aa
TRBV6-5	TRBJ2-2	ASSSRLIANTGELF
TRBV7-9	TRBJ2-7	ASSLGQPSYEQY
TRBV7-8	TRBJ2-2	ASSLGLAGTGELF
TRBV11-2	TRBJ2-7	ASRSDGSYEQY
TRBV6-1	TRBJ1-3	ASSEEAFAGNTIY
TRBV6-1	TRBJ1-1	ASRDARNTEAF
TRBV7-2	TRBJ2-1	ASSLARPSHEQF
TRBV4-1	TRBJ1-5	ASSQGRMNQPQH
TRBV5-6	TRBJ1-2	ASSLGAFYGYT
TRBV27	TRBJ2-5	ASGTWGQETQY
TRBV11-2	TRBJ1-2	ASSLLVGEYNYGYT
TRBV5-1	TRBJ1-2	ASSLDHHYGYT
TRBV7-2	TRBJ1-5	ASSFAGSSQPQH
TRBV5-1	TRBJ2-1	ASSAIPTSGWEYNEQF
TRBV5-1	TRBJ1-1	ASSWGSTAPEAF
TRBV5-8	TRBJ1-5	ASSLAKGLSNQPQH
TRBV3-1/TRBV3-2	TRBJ2-7	ASGLRDSTYEQY
TRBV15	TRBJ2-1	ATSRTPDRDNEQF
TRBV5-6	TRBJ2-3	ASSLVQISTDTQY
TRBV6-6	TRBJ1-2	ASSWEAPYGYT
TRBV2	TRBJ2-7	ASSDIQDSAFHEQY
TRBV4-1	TRBJ2-3	ASSPSGPGTDTQY
TRBV27	TRBJ2-5	ASSLFGGKGTQY
TRBV6-5	TRBJ2-3	ASSYSSASTDTQY
TRBV2	TRBJ2-5	ASRFDRDGRETQY
TRBV20-1	TRBJ2-7	SASGHQKSSYEQY
TRBV3-1/TRBV3-2	TRBJ2-7	ASSQDLASGTYEQY
TRBV5-1	TRBJ1-1	ASSLPSGTEAF